These 18 T cell receptor beta chains were sequenced from one sample in a study of prognosis after radiotherapy for stage I lung cancer. Two-round multiplex PCR, the amplification method, yielded TCR beta CDR3 from genomic DNA. Primers specific to each TRBV and TRBJ gene drove first-round PCR. One entry per CDR3 protein results from TCRdb running MiXCR on the multiplex PCR reads. The sample comprises around 14,000 distinct CDR3 sequences, 37% of which are singletons, and 41% rests with the top ten. Here the sequenced sample was PBMCs, taken before or after stereotactic body radiation therapy (not recorded which). Every receptor here comes from a donor aged 50 or older with non-small cell lung cancer.

This clonotype showed up many times. This rearrangement joins TRBV6-1 to TRBJ2-3; 10 bases are shared with TRBD2. Per germline, CDR1 MNHNS and CDR2 SASEGT. J lost 5 bases, V lost 4 bases, and 6 bases had no gene match. The CDR3 has 15 amino acids. CDR3 residues: CASSAAGGFIDTQYF. The CDR3 DNA follows: TGTGCCAGCAGTGCAGCGGGGGGGTTTATAGATACGCAGTATTTT.

A single count supports this clonotype. The chain uses TRBV20-1 and TRBJ1-5; D remains unclear. The CDR3 runs to 15 residues. V lost 0 bases and J 6 bases, leaving 15 bases between the germline ends. Per the germline V gene, CDR1 is DFQATT and CDR2 is SNEGSKA (reference sequence). The CDR3: CSARDTGVLGQPQHF. DNA for the CDR3: TGCAGTGCTAGAGACACCGGGGTACTCGGTCAGCCCCAGCATTTT.

Ten or more counts support this clonotype. The CDR3 loop is CASSYDLNRGSEKLFF. The CDR3 bases are TGTGCCAGCAGTTACGACTTAAACAGGGGATCAGAAAAACTGTTTTTT. This chain uses TRBV6-5 with TRBJ1-4, with TRBD1 identical over 7 bases. CDR1 and CDR2 (germline): MNHEY, SVGAGI. The CDR3 is made up of 16 amino acids. Trimming cost V 2 bases and J 8 bases; bases outside gene matches: 11.

The table lists this clonotype with many counts. The rearrangement uses TRBV10-3 and TRBJ2-2; possible D gene TRBD2, 6 bases. Trimming took 2 bases from V and 0 from J, leaving 10 bases between them. This CDR3 has 16 residues. Germline assignment: CDR1 ENHRY and CDR2 SYGVKD. CDR3 sequence: CAISEIGTSNTGELFF. The CDR3 DNA reads as TGTGCCATCAGTGAGATCGGGACTTCGAACACCGGGGAGCTGTTTTTT.

The J gene is TRBJ2-7, the V gene TRBV20-1; D ambiguous. The CDR3 totals 14 residues. CDR1 DFQATT and CDR2 SNEGSKA come from the germline V gene (reference sequence). With 5 bases removed from V and 3 bases from J, the gap between germline ends came to 17 bases. The CDR3 sequence is CSAALCHTGYEQYF. CDR3 nucleotides: TGCAGTGCTGCCTTATGTCACACTGGCTACGAGCAGTACTTC.

This clonotype was counted many times. The chain carries TRBV30 and TRBJ1-5, with D uncertain. The germline V and J ends were trimmed by 4 bases and 4 bases, with 17 bases remaining between them. The V gene's germline CDR1 is GTSNPN and CDR2 SVGIG (reference sequence). The length of the CDR3 is 15 residues. CDR3 amino acids: CAWKASGISNQPQHF. In nucleotides, the CDR3 is TGTGCCTGGAAAGCATCCGGGATATCTAATCAGCCCCAGCATTTT. The full variable domain, with the rest looked up from reference TRBV30 and TRBJ1-5, is SQTIHQWPATLVQPVGSPLSLECTVEGTSNPNLYWYRQAAGRGLQLLFYSVGIGQISSEVPQNLSASRPQDRQFILSSKKLLLSDSGFYLCAWKASGISNQPQHFGDGTRLSIL.

V is TRBV2 and J is TRBJ2-2, with D tentatively TRBD1 (6 bases). V was cut by 2 bases and J by 2 bases, with 12 bases left in between. CDR1 is SNHLY, CDR2 FYNNEI, per germline. The CDR3 has 16 amino acids. The CDR3 here is CASSEIPGTNTGELFF. CDR3 DNA sequence: TGTGCCAGCAGTGAAATCCCCGGGACAAACACCGGGGAGCTGTTTTTT. The full variable domain, rest sourced from reference TRBV2 and TRBJ2-2, is EPEVTQTPSHQVTQMGQEVILRCVPISNHLYFYWYRQILGQKVEFLVSFYNNEISEKSEIFDDQFSVERPDGSNFTLKIRSTKLEDSAMYFCASSEIPGTNTGELFFGEGSRLTVL.

This clonotype was seen ten or more times. The genes are TRBV28 and TRBJ2-2; 16 bases are a match to TRBD2. CDR3 length equals 19 residues. V lost 8 bases and J lost 6; bases outside the gene matches: 15. Germline CDR1 is MDHEN and CDR2 is SYDVKM. Written as DNA, the CDR3 is TGTGCCAGCGGATCCTCCGGGACTAGCGGGAGGGGGTATGCCGGGGAGCTGTTTTTT. Protein sequence: CASGSSGTSGRGYAGELFF.

The chain has TRBV20-1 and TRBJ2-1, with 9 bases identical to TRBD2. CDR1 is DFQATT and CDR2 is SNEGSKA in the germline V gene (reference sequence). V lost 5 bases, J lost 7 bases, and 15 bases stayed unmatched. The CDR3 is made up of 16 amino acids. The CDR3 here is CSAYSSGGHLRNEQFF. The DNA for the CDR3 is TGCAGTGCTTACAGTAGCGGGGGCCACCTTAGGAATGAGCAGTTCTTC.

As concerns this clonotype: The junction departs from the called germline gene at one end, perhaps through a read error. This chain links TRBV6-1 with TRBJ2-7; D gene unclear. There are 12 residues in the CDR3. Germline CDR1 is MNHNS and CDR2 is SASEGT. CDR3 coding DNA: TGTGCCAGCAGGCCCGGGCCCCCCGAGAAGTACTTC. It yields the protein CASRPGPPEKYF.

The J gene is TRBJ2-7, the V gene TRBV6-5, with a tentative D call TRBD2 (5 bases). This CDR3 has 13 residues. V was trimmed by 6 bases and J by 10 bases, leaving 19 bases between them. The germline gives CDR1 MNHEY, CDR2 SVGAGI. CDR3 sequence: CASRYPRVGDQYF. CDR3 bases: TGTGCCAGCAGGTACCCGAGGGTAGGAGATCAGTACTTC.

There are many counts of this clonotype. The chain recombines TRBV9 with TRBJ2-1; 11 bases fit TRBD2. CDR3 size: 15 residues. Germline values: CDR1 SGDLS, CDR2 YYNGEE. The junction had 5 bases not matched to a gene; V was cut back by 1 base and J by 8 bases. The CDR3 DNA sequence: TGTGCCAGCAGCGTAACTAGCGGGAGTGGCGATGAGCAGTTCTTC. This encodes CASSVTSGSGDEQFF.

As regards this clonotype: A far larger clone lies a single base away; this is likely a read error. V is TRBV6-4 and J is TRBJ1-3, with 8 nucleotides matching TRBD1. Trimming removed 7 bases from V and 6 bases from J; junction bases left unmatched: 8. CDR1 is MRHNA, CDR2 SNTAGT, per germline. There are 14 residues in the CDR3. The CDR3 here is CASNGQGVVNTIYF. The CDR3 DNA reads TGTGCCAGCAATGGACAGGGTGTGGTAAACACCATATATTTT.

With respect to this clonotype: This likely reflects a read error, since a far larger clone is one base away. CDR3 DNA sequence: TGTGCCAGCAGTTACTCCCGGGGACAGACTAGCACAGATACGCAGTTTTTT. This sequence encodes CASSYSRGQTSTDTQFF. V gene TRBV6-4 combines with J gene TRBJ2-3; D could derive from TRBD1 or TRBD2 (7 bases each). Germline CDR1 and CDR2: MRHNA and SNTAGT. This CDR3 is 17 amino acids long.

This chain joins TRBV7-6 and TRBJ1-1; a possible D gene is TRBD1 (6 bases). The ends were cut back, 5 bases at V and 3 bases at J, with 10 bases in the middle. The CDR3 totals 13 residues. The germline V gene has CDR1 SGHVS and CDR2 FNYEAQ. The CDR3 loop reads CASSITGYTEAFF. CDR3 sequence (DNA): TGTGCCAGCAGCATCACAGGGTACACTGAAGCTTTCTTT.

For this clonotype: At one of its ends the junction is not consistent with the germline gene, which may arise from a read error. The chain recombines TRBV5-8 with TRBJ2-1; D gene ambiguous. CDR3 length equals 13 residues. Per germline, CDR1 SGHTS and CDR2 YDEGEE. CDR3 protein: CASSLGRYNKQFF. The CDR3 bases are TGTGCCAGCAGCTTGGGCAGATACAATAAGCAGTTCTTC.

By sample share, this clonotype is medium-sized. This rearrangement joins TRBV6-1 to TRBJ1-2, with D tentatively TRBD1 (6 bases). Germline V gene sequence: CDR1 MNHNS, CDR2 SASEGT. The CDR3 has 13 amino acids. Trimming stripped 6 bases from V and 8 bases from J, with 16 bases between. CDR3 sequence: CASSSQGGGGYTF. DNA of the CDR3: TGTGCCAGCAGCTCCCAGGGTGGGGGCGGCTACACCTTC.

This clonotype was recorded at least ten times. The chain carries TRBV28 and TRBJ1-2, with TRBD1 as a possible D gene (6 bases). Germline V gives CDR1 MDHEN, CDR2 SYDVKM. V was clipped by 8 bases and J by 3 bases, with 13 bases between them. The CDR3 totals 13 residues. In DNA, the CDR3 is TGTGCCAGCGGGGGCGGGGGGTACTATGGCTACACCTTC. Protein: CASGGGGYYGYTF.